This TCR beta chain originates from a study of neurological immune-mediated disorders. PBMCs stored at -80 C, numbering 2 million, were the origin of the unsorted libraries. Study outcomes and limitations: One related-CDR3 cluster, identified by phylogenetic grouping, held the repertoires of 18 of 34 multiple sclerosis patients and was a possible signature.

MiXCR was run by TCRdb on the 5' RACE reads, yielding one entry per CDR3 protein. The repertoire has fewer than 90,000 distinct CDR3 sequences, 5.2% of them found once; the top ten carry around 7%. The CDR3 length is 11 residues. Germline-derived CDR1 and CDR2 are DFQATT and SNEGSKA (reference sequence). V dropped 4 bases and J dropped 12 bases, with 13 bases sitting between them. This clonotype appeared many times. Antigen unknown. Just one base apart from a much larger clone, this may be a read error. Sequenced input: PBMCs. The chain uses TRBV20-1 and TRBJ2-1; D not resolved. The source is a man aged 18 to 30 with multiple sclerosis. The CDR3 DNA reads as TGCAGTGCTACTAGACCGATTGTGCAGTTCTTC. It encodes CSATRPIVQFF.